This section outlines one T cell receptor beta chain sequence together with its context. This sample was taken from a study of blood T cell repertoires in COVID-19. At the level of the study: Specimens from acute and convalescent COVID-19 originated in the United States, Italy and Spain. Nucleic acid was either cDNA or gDNA, and it came from T cells, B-cell-depleted T cells, or PBMCs.

In the source study's methods: Nucleated cell number was recorded as an estimate derived from reference gene primer amplification. Assay: immunoSEQ multiplex PCR; the TCRdb copy retains only in-frame clones and omits some. Clonal size and the V and J genes are those of that table, whereas D and trimming came from the DNA. The repertoire holds tens of thousands of clones, with around nine tenths as singletons. This TCR derives from a man in his sixties with acute or convalescent COVID-19. The source material was peripheral blood.

CDR3 nucleotide sequence: TGTGCCAGCAGCTTAGATCGGGGAGACACTGAAGCTTTCTTT. This translates into CASSLDRGDTEAFF. This chain connects TRBV11-2 to TRBJ1-1; D unclear. Between the trimmed V and J ends, which lost 0 bases and 3 bases, there was a span of 8 bases. CDR3 length: 14 amino acids. The germline gives CDR1 SGHAT, CDR2 FQNNGV.